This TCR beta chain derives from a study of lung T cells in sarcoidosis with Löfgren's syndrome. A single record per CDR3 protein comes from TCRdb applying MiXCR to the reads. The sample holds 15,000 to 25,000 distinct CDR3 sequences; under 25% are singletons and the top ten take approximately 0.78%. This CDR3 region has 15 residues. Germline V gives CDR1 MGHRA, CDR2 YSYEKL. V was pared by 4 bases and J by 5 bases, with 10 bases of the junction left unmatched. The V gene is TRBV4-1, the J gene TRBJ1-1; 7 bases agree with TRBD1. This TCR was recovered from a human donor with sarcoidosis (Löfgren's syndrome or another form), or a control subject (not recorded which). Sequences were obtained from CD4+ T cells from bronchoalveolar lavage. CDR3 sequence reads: CASSPSTGRETEAFF. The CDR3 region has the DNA TGCGCCAGCAGCCCGTCGACAGGGAGAGAGACTGAAGCTTTCTTT.